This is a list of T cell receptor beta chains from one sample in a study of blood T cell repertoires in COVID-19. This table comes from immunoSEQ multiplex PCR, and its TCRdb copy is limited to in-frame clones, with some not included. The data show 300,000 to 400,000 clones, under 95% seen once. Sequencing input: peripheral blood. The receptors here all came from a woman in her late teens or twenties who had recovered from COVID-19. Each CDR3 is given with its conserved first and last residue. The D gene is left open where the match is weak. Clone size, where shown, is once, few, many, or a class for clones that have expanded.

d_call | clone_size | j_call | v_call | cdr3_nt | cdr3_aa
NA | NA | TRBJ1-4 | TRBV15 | TGTGCCACCAGCTACAAACAGGGAGGGGTAAACGAAAAACTGTTTTTT | CATSYKQGGVNEKLFF
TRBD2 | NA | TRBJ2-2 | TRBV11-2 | TGTGCCAGCAGCTTCGCAAGGCGGGAGCGCACCGGGGAGCTGTTTTTT | CASSFARRERTGELFF
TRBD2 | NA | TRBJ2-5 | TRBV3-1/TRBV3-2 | TGTGCCAGCAGCCAAGGGACTAGCGGGAGGTACCAAGAGACCCAGTACTTC | CASSQGTSGRYQETQYF
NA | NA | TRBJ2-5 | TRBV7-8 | TGTGCCAGCAGCTTAGCCAGTAAACGAGAGACCCAGTACTTC | CASSLASKRETQYF
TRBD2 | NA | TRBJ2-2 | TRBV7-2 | TGTGCCAGCAGCTTAGCCGGGACTAGCGGGAGGCTCGGCGGGGAGCTGTTTTTT | CASSLAGTSGRLGGELFF
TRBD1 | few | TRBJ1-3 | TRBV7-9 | TGTGCCAGCAGCCCATGGACAGGGGGCTCTGGAAACACCATATATTTT | CASSPWTGGSGNTIYF
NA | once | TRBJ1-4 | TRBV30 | TGTGCCTGGAGCGACAGACAAACTAATGAAAAACTGTTTTTT | CAWSDRQTNEKLFF
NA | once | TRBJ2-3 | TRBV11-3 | TGTGCCAGCAGCTTCGGAGTACAGGGAATATCTAGCACAGATACGCAGTATTTT | CASSFGVQGISSTDTQYF
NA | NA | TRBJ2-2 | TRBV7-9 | TGTGCCACCACCGGGACAACCAACACCGGGGAGCTGTTTTTT | CATTGTTNTGELFF
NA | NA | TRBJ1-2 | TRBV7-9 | TGTGCCAGCAGCCCACTAACGGTGGGGCCCCTATCTAACTATGGCTACACCTTC | CASSPLTVGPLSNYGYTF
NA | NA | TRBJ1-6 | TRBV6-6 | TGTGCCAGCAGTTACTCAAGAGAAGGGGTAAATTCACCCCTCCACTTT | CASSYSREGVNSPLHF
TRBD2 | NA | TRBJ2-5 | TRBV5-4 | TGTGCCAGCAGCCTCCTTAGCGGGACCCGGGAAGAGACCCAGTACTTC | CASSLLSGTREETQYF
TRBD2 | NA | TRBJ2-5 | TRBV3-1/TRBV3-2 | TGTGCCAGCAGCATTAGCGGGAGGTACCAAGAGACCCAGTACTTC | CASSISGRYQETQYF